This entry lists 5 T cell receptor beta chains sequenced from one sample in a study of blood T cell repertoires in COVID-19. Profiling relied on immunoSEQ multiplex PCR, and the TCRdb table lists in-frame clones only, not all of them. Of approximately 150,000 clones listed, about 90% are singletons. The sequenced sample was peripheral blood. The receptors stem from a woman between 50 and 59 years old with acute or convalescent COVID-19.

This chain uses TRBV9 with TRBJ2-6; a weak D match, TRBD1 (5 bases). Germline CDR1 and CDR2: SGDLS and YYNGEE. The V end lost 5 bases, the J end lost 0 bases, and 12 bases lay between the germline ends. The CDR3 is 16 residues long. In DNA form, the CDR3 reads TGTGCCAGCAGTTCCAATGACAGCTCTGGGGCCAACGTCCTGACTTTC. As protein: CASSSNDSSGANVLTF.

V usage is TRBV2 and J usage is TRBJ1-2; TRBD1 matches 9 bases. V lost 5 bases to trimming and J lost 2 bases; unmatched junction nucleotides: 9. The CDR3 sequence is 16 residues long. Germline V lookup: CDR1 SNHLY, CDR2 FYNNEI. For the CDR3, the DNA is TGTGCCAGCAGTCCCGCCGGGACAGGGAACAACTATGGCTACACCTTC. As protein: CASSPAGTGNNYGYTF.

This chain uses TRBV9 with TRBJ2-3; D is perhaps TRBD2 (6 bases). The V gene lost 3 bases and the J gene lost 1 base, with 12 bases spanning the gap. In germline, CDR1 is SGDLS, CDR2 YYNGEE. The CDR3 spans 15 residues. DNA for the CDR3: TGTGCCAGCAGCGCCGAGGGAGGCCGCACAGATACGCAGTATTTT. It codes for CASSAEGGRTDTQYF.

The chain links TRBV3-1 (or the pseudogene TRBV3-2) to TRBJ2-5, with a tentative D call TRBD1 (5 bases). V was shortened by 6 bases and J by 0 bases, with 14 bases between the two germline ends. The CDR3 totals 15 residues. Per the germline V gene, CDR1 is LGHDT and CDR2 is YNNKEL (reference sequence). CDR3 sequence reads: CASRALQGYQETQYF. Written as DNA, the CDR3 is TGTGCCAGCAGAGCCCTGCAGGGATACCAAGAGACCCAGTACTTC.

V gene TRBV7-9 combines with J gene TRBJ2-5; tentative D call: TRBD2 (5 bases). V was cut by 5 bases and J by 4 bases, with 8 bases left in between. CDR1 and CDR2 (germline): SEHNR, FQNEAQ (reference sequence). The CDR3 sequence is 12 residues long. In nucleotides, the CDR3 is TGTGCCAGCAGCAGGAGGCCAGAGACCCAGTACTTC. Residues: CASSRRPETQYF.